There are a few counts of the clone carrying this T cell receptor beta chain. The data originate from a study of T cells in Graves' hyperthyroidism and ophthalmopathy. RNA transcripts yielded amplified TCR beta CDR3 regions. The HTBI primer set drove a first-round RT-PCR of the TCR CDR3. TCRdb used MiXCR to reprocess the multiplex PCR reads, holding one entry per CDR3 protein. The sample consists of around 300,000 distinct CDR3 sequences, 10% to 15% of them appearing once. Per the germline V gene, CDR1 is SGHAT and CDR2 is FQNNGV. With 5 bases removed from V and 10 bases from J, the gap between germline ends came to 14 bases. The CDR3 totals 12 residues.

This receptor was identified in a woman aged 30 to 39 with Graves' hyperthyroidism that later progressed to Graves' ophthalmopathy. V and J are TRBV11-2 and TRBJ1-1; a weak D match, TRBD1 (6 bases). Material: blood. CDR3 loop: CASSPTGTRAFF. Here the CDR3 DNA reads TGTGCCAGCAGCCCTACCGGGACAAGAGCTTTCTTT.